This T cell receptor (beta chain) came from a study of Ad26.COV2.S vaccination and SARS-CoV-2 variants. Looking at the study overall: Intramuscular Ad26.COV2.S doses were given once or twice, 56 days apart.

V dropped 4 bases and J dropped 1; count of bases not matched to a gene: 1. Germline lookup yields CDR1 LNHDA and CDR2 SQIVND (reference sequence). CDR3 length equals 14 residues. Assay: immunoSEQ multiplex PCR; the TCRdb copy retains only in-frame clones and omits some. The sample comprises under 400,000 clones, around 90% of which are singletons, and about 3% rests with the top ten. Treatment: 15 to 20 received Ad26.COV2.S at low or high dose, single or two shots; 5 received placebo; per-sample allocation not given. Specimen acquisition occurred on day 63 following the initial vaccine or placebo injection.

V usage is TRBV19 and J usage is TRBJ2-5, with TRBD2 matching 9 bases. The sample was peripheral blood, taken in a trial of Ad26.COV2.S vaccine versus placebo. This clonotype originated in a person between 18 and 59 years old who received the Ad26.COV2.S COVID-19 vaccine or a placebo. CDR3 loop: CASSTSGIQETQYF. As DNA, the CDR3 is TGTGCCAGTAGTACTAGCGGGATCCAAGAGACCCAGTACTTC.